The sequence of this T cell receptor (beta chain) was determined in a study of cytomegalovirus exposure and HLA in healthy donors. Study context: T cells numbering around 170 million yielded 117 million unique TCR beta sequences in an earlier analysis. Counted in an early data release were 85 million or so unique TCRs from HLA-typed donors. Study-wide results and caveats: Earlier findings revealed that most TCR beta V segments proved productive either about 87% or about 30% of the time. A later analysis showed HLA-associated TCR beta chains outstripping equally common others in clonal expansion.

Primers for the PCR totalled 60 Vbeta and 13 Jbeta. Repertoires were generated with immunoSEQ multiplex PCR, while TCRdb's copy carries only in-frame clones and drops some. This table holds about 14,000 clones, about 60% found once. Regarding this clone: Its cognate antigen is unknown.

The V end lost 5 bases, the J end lost 8 bases, and 15 bases lay between the germline ends. This CDR3 region has 13 residues. Germline loops: CDR1 SGHTA, CDR2 FQGNSA. Sequencing was carried out using PBMCs. This sequence originates from a woman aged 50 to 65 in good health and CMV-seropositive. This sequence joins TRBV7-2 and TRBJ1-2; tentative D call: TRBD1 (6 bases). DNA of the CDR3: TGTGCCAGCAGCAGCAACAGGGTGGGGGGCTACACCTTC. Translating it yields CASSSNRVGGYTF. The full variable domain, with the rest looked up from reference TRBV7-2 and TRBJ1-2, is GAGVSQSPSNKVTEKGKDVELRCDPISGHTALYWYRQSLGQGLEFLIYFQGNSAPDKSGLPSDRFSAERTGGSVSTLTIQRTQQEDSAVYLCASSSNRVGGYTFGSGTRLTVV.